This record concerns one T cell receptor beta chain sequence. Antigen: not known. The sample originates from a study of cytomegalovirus exposure and HLA in healthy donors. Study observations and caveats: It was reported that the classifier diagnosed cytomegalovirus status with high specificity and sensitivity in both the original and validation cohorts. The study put some 150 TCR beta chains on its list as cytomegalovirus-associated. Near-uniform donor sequencing depth was presumed by presence/absence analyses.

The PCR contained 60 Vbeta and 13 Jbeta primers. Profiled with immunoSEQ multiplex PCR; TCRdb holds only in-frame clones, not every one. The sample gives about 120,000 clones, about three quarters of which show up once; 2.5% to 3.5% is in the top ten. Germline V gene sequence: CDR1 SGDLS, CDR2 YYNGEE. V shed 1 base and J shed 5 bases, with 9 bases lying between them. The CDR3 length is 13 residues. Source material: PBMCs. The rearrangement uses TRBV9 and TRBJ2-5; D is possibly TRBD1 (6 bases). This sequence was found in a woman between 25 and 40 years old in good health and CMV-seropositive. CDR3 protein: CASSVRDMETQYF. The DNA of the CDR3 is TGTGCCAGCAGCGTAAGGGACATGGAGACCCAGTACTTC.